These 20 T cell receptor beta chains were sequenced from one sample in a study of beta chain features in type 1 diabetes. Every isolated RNA sample was fully reverse transcribed, so sequencing captured expressed TCRB transcripts. The data were produced by immunoSEQ multiplex PCR, yet TCRdb's version contains in-frame clones alone and is incomplete. The sample yields 350,000 to 400,000 clones, about 16% seen once. The sample was naive CD4+ T cells from blood. The receptors originated from a young woman in good health.

This chain links TRBV30 with TRBJ2-5; D is undetermined. This CDR3 has 12 amino acids. The germline V gene encodes CDR1 GTSNPN and CDR2 SVGIG (reference sequence). V dropped 3 bases and J dropped 5 bases, with 10 bases sitting between them. In DNA, the CDR3 is TGTGCCTGGAGCCGGTCACTCGAGACCCAGTACTTC. It translates to CAWSRSLETQYF.

The genes are TRBV2 and TRBJ2-4; 9 positions match TRBD2. The CDR3 covers 15 residues. The V gene's germline CDR1 is SNHLY and CDR2 FYNNEI. V was clipped by 3 bases and J by 2 bases; unmatched bases: 2. The CDR3 DNA is TGTGCCAGCAGTGAGCGGGAGGGGACCAAAAACATTCAGTACTTC. Translation: CASSEREGTKNIQYF.

This chain joins TRBV29-1 and TRBJ2-3, with a weak D call TRBD1 (5 bases). V was shortened by 6 bases and J by 2 bases, with 15 bases between the two germline ends. This CDR3 is 14 amino acids long. Germline CDR1 is SQVTM and CDR2 is ANQGSEA. CDR3 in amino acids: CSVRRQTVTDTQYF. CDR3 nucleotides: TGCAGCGTCCGCAGACAGACGGTCACAGATACGCAGTATTTT.

This clone was seen more than once but under ten times. V gene TRBV30 combines with J gene TRBJ1-1; D is perhaps TRBD1 (6 bases). Germline CDR1 is GTSNPN and CDR2 is SVGIG (reference sequence). The CDR3 loop spans 13 amino acids. Trimming pared 1 base from V and 1 base from J, leaving 7 bases between. The chain's CDR3 is CAWSGQENTEAFF. The CDR3 bases are TGTGCCTGGAGTGGACAGGAGAACACTGAAGCTTTCTTT.

The CDR3 DNA is TGTGCCACGGGACTAGCCCTCTACAATGAGCAGTTCTTC. Its translation: CATGLALYNEQFF. This sequence joins TRBV5-5 and TRBJ2-1, with 9 bases aligning to TRBD2. This CDR3 spans 13 amino acids. V trimming: 9 bases; J trimming: 3 bases; junction bases outside the gene matches: 4. The germline V gene has CDR1 SGHKS and CDR2 YYEKEE (reference sequence).

The CDR3 sequence: CASKLQGAGELFF. The CDR3 nucleotides are TGTGCCAGCAAATTACAGGGAGCCGGGGAGCTGTTTTTT. This sequence joins TRBV6-5 and TRBJ2-2; weak D call: TRBD1 (6 bases). With 7 bases removed from V and 6 bases from J, the gap between germline ends came to 12 bases. From germline, CDR1 is MNHEY and CDR2 SVGAGI. This CDR3 comprises 13 residues.

In its sample, this clone was seen a few times. The chain has TRBV30 and TRBJ1-1; weak D call: TRBD1 (6 bases). The CDR3 contains 15 residues. Germline CDR1 is GTSNPN and CDR2 is SVGIG (reference sequence). Between the trimmed V and J ends, which lost 2 bases and 1 base, there was a span of 14 bases. This CDR3 reads CAWSLKDSRNTEAFF. CDR3 nucleotide sequence: TGTGCCTGGAGTCTAAAGGACAGTCGGAACACTGAAGCTTTCTTT.

The CDR3 here is CASSLRTGSTLQETQYF. As DNA, the CDR3 is TGCGCCAGCAGCTTACGGACAGGGTCGACTTTACAAGAGACCCAGTACTTC. The chain recombines TRBV5-1 with TRBJ2-5, with 8 bases matching TRBD1. The CDR3 totals 17 residues. Germline CDR1 SGHRS, CDR2 YFSETQ. V dropped 2 bases and J dropped 2; count of bases not matched to a gene: 11.

The chain employs TRBV6-5 and TRBJ1-1, with D possibly TRBD1 on 5 matching bases. Trimming took 7 bases from V and 3 from J, leaving 18 bases between them. CDR1 is MNHEY and CDR2 is SVGAGI in the germline V gene. The CDR3 covers 15 residues. The CDR3 reads CASNPLIGAYTEAFF. CDR3 in DNA: TGTGCCAGCAACCCACTAATTGGGGCTTACACTGAAGCTTTCTTT.

This clone was counted only a few times. The chain has TRBV7-9 and TRBJ1-2; TRBD1 agrees at 8 bases. The CDR3 has 16 amino acids. The germline V gene encodes CDR1 SEHNR and CDR2 FQNEAQ (reference sequence). The junction had 11 bases not matched to a gene; V was cut back by 3 bases and J by 5 bases. The DNA of the CDR3 is TGTGCCAGCAGCTTGGTCGGAGGACAGGGTGGTTATGGCTACACCTTC. Its translation is CASSLVGGQGGYGYTF.

This clone was seen only a few times. The chain joins TRBV30 to TRBJ1-4; the D is unclear. The CDR3 is made up of 14 amino acids. V shed 2 bases and J shed 7 bases, with 14 bases lying between them. Germline V gene sequence: CDR1 GTSNPN, CDR2 SVGIG (reference sequence). DNA for the CDR3: TGTGCCTGGAGTCCGGTTACCGTCTCTGAAAAACTGTTTTTT. It specifies CAWSPVTVSEKLFF.

The V call is TRBV28, the J call TRBJ2-1; 7 bases are a match to TRBD2. The ends lost 4 bases at V and 6 bases at J; junction bases unmatched: 15. This CDR3 region has 17 residues. Germline V CDR1 and CDR2: MDHEN, SYDVKM. The CDR3 region is CASSSPRSSGLLNEQFF. The CDR3 bases are TGTGCCAGCAGTTCCCCCCGGAGTAGCGGGCTCCTCAATGAGCAGTTCTTC. The whole variable domain, filled in from reference TRBV28 and TRBJ2-1, reads DVKVTQSSRYLVKRTGEKVFLECVQDMDHENMFWYRQDPGLGLRLIYFSYDVKMKEKGDIPEGYSVSREKKERFSLILESASTNQTSMYLCASSSPRSSGLLNEQFFGPGTRLTVL.

This clone was found a few times. The rearrangement uses TRBV4-2 and TRBJ2-7; 14 bases map to TRBD2. The germline V gene encodes CDR1 LGHNA and CDR2 YNFKEQ. The junction had 9 bases not matched to a gene; V was cut back by 6 bases and J by 5 bases. The CDR3 is 16 amino acids. CDR3 region: CASRLGLAGAMDEQYF. The CDR3 nucleotides read TGTGCCAGCAGGTTGGGACTAGCGGGAGCAATGGACGAGCAGTACTTC.

Here the CDR3 reads CASSSGDRATRGYTF. CDR3 coding DNA: TGTGCCAGCAGCTCCGGGGACAGGGCTACTCGTGGCTACACCTTC. The rearrangement links TRBV5-6 to TRBJ1-2; TRBD1 matches 9 bases. Germline CDR1 and CDR2: SGHDT and YYEEEE. Trimming took 3 bases from V and 7 from J; bases not matched to a gene: 10. The CDR3 has 15 amino acids.

The table lists this clone with a few counts. The chain joins TRBV5-1 to TRBJ1-4, with D possibly TRBD1 on 5 matching bases. Trimming stripped 1 base from V and 4 bases from J, with 23 bases between. This CDR3 region has 19 residues. Per germline, CDR1 SGHRS and CDR2 YFSETQ. CDR3 region: CASSLSIVSRTPDNEKLFF. The CDR3 DNA reads TGCGCCAGCAGCTTGAGCATTGTGTCTAGGACACCTGATAATGAAAAACTGTTTTTT.

The gene calls are TRBV7-9 and TRBJ1-2; D possibly corresponds to TRBD1 (6 bases). The V gene lost 5 bases and the J gene lost 3 bases, with 13 bases spanning the gap. The CDR3 consists of 14 residues. Germline loops: CDR1 SEHNR, CDR2 FQNEAQ (reference sequence). The CDR3, as DNA: TGTGCCAGCAGCCACCTACAGGGTCACTATGGCTACACCTTC. Translating it yields CASSHLQGHYGYTF.

This clone has a handful of counts. Compared with germline, one end of the junction differs, possibly owing to a read error. V usage is TRBV7-7 and J usage is TRBJ2-7; 9 bases agree with TRBD1. Per germline, CDR1 SSHAT and CDR2 FNYEAQ (reference sequence). The CDR3 consists of 13 residues. Here the CDR3 DNA reads TGTGCTAGCAGCGTCGACAGGGGGGGCGAGCAGTACTTC. It specifies CASSVDRGGEQYF. The entire variable domain, with the rest obtained from reference TRBV7-7 and TRBJ2-7, is as follows: GAGVSQSPRYKVTKRGQDVTLRCDPISSHATLYWYQQALGQGPEFLTYFNYEAQPDKSGLPSDRFSAERPEGSISTLTIQRTEQRDSAMYRCASSVDRGGEQYFGPGTRLTVT.

This clone was seen a few times. The rearrangement uses TRBV9 and TRBJ2-5, with 10 bases lining up with TRBD1. The end of the DNA aligns better with TRBJ2-7, so the J call may be wrong. The CDR3 length is 15 residues. Germline V lookup: CDR1 SGDLS, CDR2 YYNGEE. In DNA form, the CDR3 reads TGTGCCAGCAGCCCTCGGACAGGGGGTCCCTACGAGCAGTACTTC. Translated: CASSPRTGGPYEQYF.

This clone was recorded a few times. The V call is TRBV28, the J call TRBJ2-6; D ambiguous. Trimming left V 6 bases short and J 0 bases short, with 9 bases between. This CDR3 is 15 amino acids long. Germline V CDR1 and CDR2: MDHEN, SYDVKM. The CDR3 DNA reads TGTGCCAGCAGGGCCGGCGGCTCTGGGGCCAACGTCCTGACTTTC. As protein: CASRAGGSGANVLTF.

The J gene is TRBJ1-3, the V gene TRBV7-2; no firm D call. V lost 5 bases to trimming and J lost 8 bases, with 10 bases between them. The CDR3 loop spans 12 amino acids. Germline CDR1 and CDR2: SGHTA and FQGNSA. The CDR3 loop reads CASSVSGDTIYF. CDR3 bases: TGTGCCAGCAGCGTTTCGGGAGACACCATATATTTT.